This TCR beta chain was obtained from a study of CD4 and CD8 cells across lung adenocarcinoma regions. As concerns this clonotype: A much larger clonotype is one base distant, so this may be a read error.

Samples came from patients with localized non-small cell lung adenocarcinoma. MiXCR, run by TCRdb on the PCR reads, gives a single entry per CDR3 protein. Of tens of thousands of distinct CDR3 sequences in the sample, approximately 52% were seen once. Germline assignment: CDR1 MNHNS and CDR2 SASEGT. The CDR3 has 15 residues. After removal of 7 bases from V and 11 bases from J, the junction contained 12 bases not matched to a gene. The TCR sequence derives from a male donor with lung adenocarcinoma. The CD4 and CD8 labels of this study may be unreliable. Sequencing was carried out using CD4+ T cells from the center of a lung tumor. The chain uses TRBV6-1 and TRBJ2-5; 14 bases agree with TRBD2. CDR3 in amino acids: CASMLGLAGVNEQYF. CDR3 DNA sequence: TGTGCCAGCATGCTGGGACTAGCGGGAGTGAATGAGCAGTACTTC.